The 28 T cell receptor beta chains given below trace back to one sample, sequenced in a study of low-dose radiotherapy and immunotherapy resistance in tumors. As for time point: after trial treatment. Treatment reported: LDRT plus nivolumab, ipilimumab, low-dose cyclophosphamide and aspirin (RACIN trial). TRAV- and TRBV-specific primers primed first-strand cDNA, covering alpha and beta chains. Over around 19 PCR cycles, TCRs were amplified from a constant-region primer and V-primer adapter. A single record per CDR3 protein comes from TCRdb applying MiXCR to the reads. The sample consists of under 95,000 distinct CDR3 sequences, around a sixth of them appearing once. The sequencing here drew on PBMCs, taken after low-dose radiotherapy plus immunotherapy. Source of these receptors: a male donor with prostate cancer.

This clonotype was counted many times. The rearrangement links TRBV5-1 to TRBJ2-1; no firm D call. CDR3 length: 14 amino acids. Germline V gene data show CDR1 as SGHRS and CDR2 as YFSETQ. Trimming removed 4 bases at V and 3 bases at J, with 11 bases between. The CDR3 DNA reads as TGCGCCAGCAGCGTGGCGGAGCACTACAATGAGCAGTTCTTC. Amino acid sequence: CASSVAEHYNEQFF.

This clonotype has a count of ten or more. The chain carries TRBV6-6 and TRBJ1-1; D is perhaps TRBD1 (6 bases). This CDR3 contains 14 residues. The germline gives CDR1 MNHNY, CDR2 SVGAGI (reference sequence). Trimming shortened V by 5 bases and J by 2 bases, and 12 bases separated the two germline ends. The CDR3: CASSLTGSNTEAFF. The DNA for the CDR3 is TGTGCCAGCAGTCTCACAGGGAGCAACACTGAAGCTTTCTTT.

This chain connects TRBV5-6 to TRBJ2-5; 8 bases align to TRBD2. The CDR3 covers 15 residues. V gave up 0 bases and J gave up 5 bases; unmatched junction bases: 6. Per germline, CDR1 SGHDT and CDR2 YYEEEE. CDR3 in amino acids: CASSLAGGPWETQYF. CDR3 sequence (DNA): TGTGCCAGCAGCTTGGCGGGGGGGCCATGGGAGACCCAGTACTTC.

This clonotype was seen only a few times. The chain is built from TRBV9 and TRBJ2-1; 12 positions agree with TRBD2. Germline V CDR1 and CDR2: SGDLS, YYNGEE. This CDR3 has 15 amino acids. The V segment lost 3 bases and the J segment 7 bases; nucleotides outside the gene matches: 5. Here the CDR3 DNA reads TGTGCCAGCAGCGCTCCTAGCGGGGGGGAAAATGAGCAGTTCTTC. Amino acid sequence: CASSAPSGGENEQFF.

This clonotype came up a few times. The chain has TRBV9 and TRBJ2-3; TRBD2 matches 8 bases. CDR3 size: 14 residues. Losses at the gene ends were 3 bases for V and 4 bases for J; bases not matched to a gene: 4. The germline gives CDR1 SGDLS, CDR2 YYNGEE. The CDR3 region has the DNA TGTGCCAGCAGCGGGAGCGGGAGTGCAGATACGCAGTATTTT. Translated: CASSGSGSADTQYF.

At least ten counts were recorded for this clonotype. The chain couples TRBV10-3 to TRBJ1-4; D uncertain. The ends were cut back, 0 bases at V and 3 bases at J, with 8 bases in the middle. Germline V gives CDR1 ENHRY, CDR2 SYGVKD. The CDR3 consists of 15 residues. CDR3 protein: CAISESGVPNEKLFF. The CDR3 DNA reads as TGTGCCATCAGTGAGTCCGGGGTACCTAATGAAAAACTGTTTTTT.

This clonotype was observed many times. The chain recombines TRBV7-2 with TRBJ2-1; 9 positions agree with TRBD1. The CDR3 runs to 14 residues. The V segment lost 4 bases and the J segment 8 bases; nucleotides outside the gene matches: 6. Looked up from germline, CDR1 is SGHTA and CDR2 is FQGNSA. The CDR3 sequence is CASSSRQGGDEQFF. The CDR3 region has the DNA TGTGCCAGCAGCTCCCGACAGGGGGGGGATGAGCAGTTCTTC.

Comment on this clonotype: Only one base separates this from a far larger clonotype, so it likely reflects a read error. The J gene is TRBJ1-5, the V gene TRBV6-1, with D possibly TRBD1 on 5 matching bases. Germline V CDR1 and CDR2: MNHNS, SASEGT. The CDR3 spans 12 residues. CDR3 loop: CATSYSGGPQHF. CDR3 sequence (DNA): TGTGCCACCAGTTACTCGGGGGGGCCCCAGCATTTT.

The sample holds a few counts of this clonotype. This rearrangement joins TRBV28 to TRBJ1-5; possible D gene TRBD1, 6 bases. With 4 bases removed from V and 2 bases from J, the gap between germline ends came to 18 bases. Per germline, CDR1 MDHEN and CDR2 SYDVKM. The CDR3 sequence is 17 residues long. The CDR3 DNA follows: TGTGCCAGCAGTTCCCCCTTCGACAGGAGAGGCAATCAGCCCCAGCATTTT. It encodes CASSSPFDRRGNQPQHF.

This chain joins TRBV28 and TRBJ1-5; weak D call: TRBD1 (6 bases). From germline, CDR1 is MDHEN and CDR2 SYDVKM. The V gene lost 4 bases and the J gene lost 2 bases, with 15 bases spanning the gap. This CDR3 region has 16 residues. CDR3 nucleotide sequence: TGTGCCAGCAGTTCGACAGGAACCGTGGGCAATCAGCCCCAGCATTTT. Translating gives CASSSTGTVGNQPQHF.

This clonotype appeared many times. Likely a read error: the CDR3 ends without its conserved phenylalanine or tryptophan. It is unclear where the CDR3 begins or ends on the DNA, so no DNA is shown, and the CDR3 is as TCRdb lists it. The chain links TRBV29-1 to TRBJ2-7; the D call TRBD1 from the table was never checked on the DNA. Germline loops: CDR1 SQVTM, CDR2 ANQGSEA. The CDR3 extends over 12 residues, inclusive of both ends. The CDR3 loop reads CSVEDLRDGALI.

In the case of this clonotype: This is likely an artifact of a read error, given a far larger clone one base away. This chain links TRBV12-3 or TRBV12-4 with TRBJ2-1; D perhaps matches TRBD2 (5 bases). CDR3 length: 14 residues. Trimming pared 5 bases from V and 10 bases from J, leaving 18 bases between. As DNA, the CDR3 is TGTGCCAGCAGTCCCGTCTTGGGAGCCTACGAGCAGTTCTTC. Translation gives CASSPVLGAYEQFF.

This clonotype appeared a few times. This chain joins TRBV19 and TRBJ2-3; 8 bases fit TRBD2. V shed 8 bases, J shed 3 bases, and the junction held 4 bases outside the gene matches. Per the germline V gene, CDR1 is LNHDA and CDR2 is SQIVND (reference sequence). The CDR3 is 13 residues long. CDR3 region: CASYGGRTDTQYF. The CDR3 nucleotides read TGTGCCAGTTATGGCGGGAGGACAGATACGCAGTATTTT.

The gene calls are TRBV5-1 and TRBJ2-1; TRBD2 matches 10 bases. V gave up 0 bases and J gave up 7 bases; unmatched junction bases: 4. CDR1 and CDR2 from the germline V gene are SGHRS and YFSETQ. The CDR3 loop spans 15 amino acids. The CDR3 region is CASSLANSGGNEQFF. The CDR3 nucleotides read TGCGCCAGCAGCTTGGCTAATAGCGGGGGGAATGAGCAGTTCTTC.

A note on this clonotype: The conserved phenylalanine or tryptophan is not found at the CDR3 terminus, so this likely reflects a read error. The limits of the CDR3 on the DNA are not certain, so only TCRdb's listed CDR3 is given. This rearrangement joins TRBV28 to TRBJ2-3; the table's D call of TRBD1 was not tested on the DNA. Germline V gene sequence: CDR1 MDHEN, CDR2 SYDVKM. The CDR3 comprises 16 residues, both ends counted. The chain's CDR3 is CASSNPEGQNTDTQDL.

CDR3 residues: CASSVGTSYGYTF. In DNA form, the CDR3 reads TGTGCCAGCAGCGTTGGGACCTCCTATGGCTACACCTTC. The chain is built from TRBV5-3 and TRBJ1-2; tentatively, D is TRBD1 (5 bases). TRBV5-3 is given ORF status, its function remaining uncertain. Trimming shortened V by 8 bases and J by 4 bases, and 15 bases separated the two germline ends. The CDR3 spans 13 residues.

This clonotype showed up many times. The J gene is TRBJ2-5, the V gene TRBV4-3, with 8 bases identical to TRBD1. Trimming took 0 bases from V and 5 from J; bases not matched to a gene: 8. CDR1 and CDR2 (germline): LGHNA, YSLEER. The length of the CDR3 is 16 residues. The CDR3 nucleotides read TGCGCCAGCAGCCAAGATCAAAACAGGGGGTGGGAGACCCAGTACTTC. Translating it yields CASSQDQNRGWETQYF.

With respect to this clonotype: This likely came from a read error, as a far larger clone is one base away. V is TRBV4-3 and J is TRBJ2-5; D may be TRBD2 (5 bases). With 3 bases removed from V and 11 bases from J, the gap between germline ends came to 25 bases. The germline CDR1 and CDR2 sequences are LGHNA and YSLEER. The CDR3 runs 16 residues. CDR3 residues: CASSHGGYISYNEQYF. In DNA, the CDR3 is TGCGCCAGCAGCCACGGCGGGTATATCTCCTACAATGAGCAGTACTTC.

In this sample, this clonotype turned up a few times. Since a far larger clone is one base different, this is likely a read error. The rearrangement joins TRBV3-1 to TRBJ2-4, with TRBD2 identical over 10 bases. This CDR3 has 18 amino acids. Germline V lookup: CDR1 LGHDT, CDR2 YNNKEL (reference sequence). The ends lost 4 bases at V and 13 bases at J; junction bases unmatched: 22. For the CDR3, the DNA is TGTGCCAGCAGCCGACCCACTAGCGGGGCGAGCTCCTACAATGAGCAGTACTTC. This gives the protein CASSRPTSGASSYNEQYF.

This clonotype was recorded a few times. V and J are TRBV21-1 and TRBJ2-7; TRBD1 is the table's D call and was not checked against the DNA. TRBV21-1 is marked as a pseudogene. The CDR3 runs to 15 residues. The CDR3 nucleotides read TGTGCCAGCAGCAAAGCGCTCAGGGTACCCTACGAGCAGTACTTC. Translated, it gives CASSKALRVPYEQYF.

This clonotype was seen ten or more times. This chain uses TRBV3-1 with TRBJ2-1; 8 positions agree with TRBD2. The junction had 9 bases not matched to a gene; V was cut back by 4 bases and J by 4 bases. CDR1 is LGHDT and CDR2 is YNNKEL in the germline V gene (reference sequence). This CDR3 comprises 16 residues. The CDR3 region is CASSRAVGGVYNEQFF. Written as DNA, the CDR3 is TGTGCCAGCAGCCGGGCGGTCGGGGGGGTATACAATGAGCAGTTCTTC.

In this sample, this clonotype turned up many times. This chain connects TRBV20-1 to TRBJ2-7; D is ambiguous. The CDR3 consists of 14 residues. Germline V CDR1 and CDR2: DFQATT, SNEGSKA (reference sequence). Trimming removed 4 bases at V and 2 bases at J, with 15 bases between. As DNA, the CDR3 is TGCAGTGCTACCCGCCGCGGTGGAACCTACGAGCAGTACTTC. Translated, it gives CSATRRGGTYEQYF.

This chain uses TRBV20-1 with TRBJ2-3; D is unclear. Germline lookup yields CDR1 DFQATT and CDR2 SNEGSKA (reference sequence). V was trimmed by 5 bases and J by 5 bases, leaving 14 bases between them. CDR3 size: 13 residues. In DNA, the CDR3 is TGCAGTGCTCCCTGGCCCGGTGGAGATACGCAGTATTTT. Translated: CSAPWPGGDTQYF.

This clonotype was detected many times. The rearrangement uses TRBV19 and TRBJ2-7, with 7 bases fitting TRBD1. This CDR3 is 14 amino acids long. With 3 bases clipped from V and 2 bases from J, the junction kept 4 bases outside the gene matches. CDR1 and CDR2 from the germline V gene are LNHDA and SQIVND (reference sequence). In DNA, the CDR3 is TGTGCCAGTAGTATCCTCCAGGGGGCCTACGAGCAGTACTTC. As protein: CASSILQGAYEQYF.

This clonotype occurred a few times. The chain is built from TRBV18 and TRBJ1-1; perhaps TRBD1 as D (5 bases). The CDR3 covers 13 residues. Trimming cost V 4 bases and J 3 bases, with 9 bases left between them. Looked up from germline, CDR1 is KGHSH and CDR2 is LQKENI. CDR3 in DNA: TGTGCCAGCTCACAGGGGTTAGACACTGAAGCTTTCTTT. Amino acid sequence: CASSQGLDTEAFF.

The sample holds many counts of this clonotype. This chain uses TRBV7-2 with TRBJ2-5; TRBD2 matches at 13 bases. Germline V gene sequence: CDR1 SGHTA, CDR2 FQGNSA. The J segment lost 4 bases and the V segment lost 5 bases, leaving 16 bases of the junction unmatched. This CDR3 has 19 amino acids. CDR3 amino acids: CASSLLTYTSGRAGETQYF. Written as DNA, the CDR3 is TGTGCCAGCAGCCTCCTAACCTATACTAGCGGGAGGGCCGGAGAGACCCAGTACTTC. Combining the CDR3 with reference TRBV7-2 and TRBJ2-5 gives the whole variable domain GAGVSQSPSNKVTEKGKDVELRCDPISGHTALYWYRQSLGQGLEFLIYFQGNSAPDKSGLPSDRFSAERTGGSVSTLTIQRTQQEDSAVYLCASSLLTYTSGRAGETQYFGPGTRLLVL.

This clonotype was picked up a small number of times. The rearrangement joins TRBV28 to TRBJ2-7; no definite D call. Trimming took 7 bases from V and 0 from J, leaving 7 bases between them. CDR1 and CDR2 from the germline V gene are MDHEN and SYDVKM. The CDR3 length is 12 residues. The CDR3 is CASTSSSYEQYF. As DNA, the CDR3 is TGTGCCAGCACCTCTAGCTCCTACGAGCAGTACTTC.

By share, this clonotype counts as medium-sized (0.01 to 0.1%). The chain couples TRBV4-1 to TRBJ2-7, with 7 bases lining up with TRBD1. The CDR3 spans 18 residues. After removal of 2 bases from V and 3 bases from J, the junction contained 16 bases not matched to a gene. Germline V gives CDR1 MGHRA, CDR2 YSYEKL. In DNA form, the CDR3 reads TGCGCCAGCAGCCAAATCCAAGCGAGGACAGGCCTTAACTACGAGCAGTACTTC. Encoded protein: CASSQIQARTGLNYEQYF.